The source of this T cell receptor (beta chain) is a study of blood T cell repertoires in COVID-19. For the study at large: Samples representing acute and convalescent COVID-19 were sourced from the United States, Italy and Spain. Sources were T cells, B-cell-depleted T cells, or PBMCs; the material itself was cDNA or gDNA.

CDR1 SGHAT and CDR2 FQNNGV come from the germline V gene. The CDR3 contains 15 residues. Trimming removed 5 bases from V and 2 bases from J; junction bases left unmatched: 7. Per the authors' pipeline: Estimation of nucleated cell counts relied on the amplification of reference gene primers. Sequenced by immunoSEQ multiplex PCR; TCRdb stores in-frame clones only, minus some. V and J calls and clone size are as listed in that table; D and trimming were resolved from the DNA. The data contain some 460,000 clones, about 89% of them singletons. This sequence originates from a woman aged 25 to 39 with acute or convalescent COVID-19. The sample comprised peripheral blood. The V and J genes are TRBV11-2 and TRBJ2-7; 9 nucleotides line up with TRBD1. The CDR3 nucleotides read TGTGCCAGCAGCCGAGGGGGACAGGGCGCCTACGAGCAGTACTTC. Its translation is CASSRGGQGAYEQYF.